This T cell receptor (beta chain) was retrieved from a study of blood T cell repertoires in COVID-19. Overall study: There were acute and convalescent COVID-19 samples, and they came from the United States, Italy and Spain. In each case, the material was cDNA or gDNA derived from T cells, B-cell-depleted T cells, or PBMCs.

Per the authors' pipeline: How many nucleated cells were present was estimated from reference gene primer amplification. This table comes from immunoSEQ multiplex PCR, and its TCRdb copy is limited to in-frame clones, with some not included. That table gives V, J and clone size, and the DNA gave D and trimming. The table shows some 370,000 clones, with 70% to 90% occurring only once. The V and J ends lost 3 bases and 2 bases respectively, with 10 bases between them. From germline, CDR1 is LNHNV and CDR2 YYDKDF (reference sequence). The CDR3 is 14 residues long. The sample was peripheral blood. The J gene is TRBJ1-2, the V gene TRBV15, with a possible D match to TRBD1 (6 bases). The receptor's source is a man aged 35 to 55 with acute or convalescent COVID-19. The CDR3 here is CATSSYRANYGYTF. In nucleotides, the CDR3 is TGTGCCACCAGCAGTTACAGGGCAAACTATGGCTACACCTTC. The full variable domain, in which reference TRBV15 and TRBJ1-2 provide the parts outside the CDR3, is DAMVIQNPRYQVTQFGKPVTLSCSQTLNHNVMYWYQQKSSQAPKLLFHYYDKDFNNEADTPDNFQSRRPNTSFCFLDIRSPGLGDTAMYLCATSSYRANYGYTFGSGTRLTVV.